A single sample is the source of the 28 T cell receptor beta chains below, sequenced in a study of blood T cell repertoires in COVID-19. The data were produced by immunoSEQ multiplex PCR, yet TCRdb's version contains in-frame clones alone and is incomplete. The data show approximately 26,000 clones, nearly 90% seen once. Source material: peripheral blood. Every receptor here comes from a human donor with acute or convalescent COVID-19. The donor label of this sample is uncertain.

This clone is a singleton in its sample. The chain links TRBV28 to TRBJ1-2; the D gene is possibly TRBD1 (6 bases). This CDR3 region has 13 residues. CDR1 and CDR2 (germline): MDHEN, SYDVKM. With 4 bases removed from V and 4 bases from J, the gap between germline ends came to 10 bases. The CDR3 coding sequence is TGTGCCAGCAGTTGGGGGCAGGGCTATGGCTACACCTTC. Protein product: CASSWGQGYGYTF.

The chain is built from TRBV27 and TRBJ2-1, with 13 bases identical to TRBD2. Trimming removed 4 bases from V and 6 bases from J; junction bases left unmatched: 9. The V gene's germline CDR1 is MNHEY and CDR2 SMNVEV (reference sequence). The CDR3 sequence is 17 residues long. CDR3 DNA sequence: TGTGCCAGCAGTTCCGACCTCAGACTAGCGGGAGGCAATGAGCAGTTCTTC. Residues: CASSSDLRLAGGNEQFF.

The chain joins TRBV29-1 to TRBJ1-1, with 7 nucleotides matching TRBD1. Germline V lookup: CDR1 SQVTM, CDR2 ANQGSEA. With 4 bases clipped from V and 11 bases from J, the junction kept 7 bases outside the gene matches. This CDR3 comprises 11 residues. The CDR3 DNA reads TGCAGCGTTGCAGGGGGAATAGGGGCTTTCTTT. Amino acid sequence: CSVAGGIGAFF.

DNA for the CDR3: TGTGCCAGCAGAGTGACCGGGACTCGCTACGAGCAGTACTTC. Translating it yields CASRVTGTRYEQYF. The chain uses TRBV27 and TRBJ2-7; the D gene is possibly TRBD2 (6 bases). Germline CDR1 MNHEY, CDR2 SMNVEV (reference sequence). V lost 6 bases and J 3 bases, leaving 15 bases between the germline ends. This CDR3 spans 14 amino acids.

This clone has just one count. This chain connects TRBV9 to TRBJ1-2, with 11 bases fitting TRBD1. Trimming cost V 4 bases and J 4 bases; bases outside gene matches: 15. Germline-derived CDR1 and CDR2 are SGDLS and YYNGEE. The length of the CDR3 is 18 residues. Here the CDR3 reads CASSSGQGALTPAYGYTF. CDR3 nucleotides: TGTGCCAGCAGCAGCGGACAGGGGGCCTTGACGCCTGCCTATGGCTACACCTTC.

The chain joins TRBV5-1 to TRBJ2-3; no clear D. Germline assignment: CDR1 SGHRS and CDR2 YFSETQ. CDR3 length: 12 amino acids. Trimming took 2 bases from V and 1 from J, leaving 2 bases between them. The CDR3 DNA reads as TGCGCCAGCAGCTTCGGCACAGATACGCAGTATTTT. Protein: CASSFGTDTQYF.

The V call is TRBV5-1, the J call TRBJ2-1; possible D gene TRBD2, 5 bases. The CDR3 loop spans 14 amino acids. Germline V gene sequence: CDR1 SGHRS, CDR2 YFSETQ. V was clipped by 4 bases and J by 5 bases, with 13 bases between them. The DNA of the CDR3 is TGCGCCAGCAGCCCCAGGACTGGCAACAATGAGCAGTTCTTC. This gives the protein CASSPRTGNNEQFF. Drawing the rest from reference TRBV5-1 and TRBJ2-1, the complete variable domain is KAGVTQTPRYLIKTRGQQVTLSCSPISGHRSVSWYQQTPGQGLQFLFEYFSETQRNKGNFPGRFSGRQFSNSRSEMNVSTLELGDSALYLCASSPRTGNNEQFFGPGTRLTVL.

V is TRBV7-9 and J is TRBJ2-1; 7 nucleotides agree with TRBD1. This CDR3 is 16 amino acids long. V trimming: 5 bases; J trimming: 4 bases; junction bases outside the gene matches: 11. Germline V gene data show CDR1 as SEHNR and CDR2 as FQNEAQ (reference sequence). The CDR3: CASSHSWDSPYNEQFF. As DNA, the CDR3 is TGTGCCAGCAGCCACTCCTGGGACAGCCCTTACAATGAGCAGTTCTTC. Supplemented by reference TRBV7-9 and TRBJ2-1, the full variable domain reads DTGVSQNPRHKITKRGQNVTFRCDPISEHNRLYWYRQTLGQGPEFLTYFQNEAQLEKSRLLSDRFSAERPKGSFSTLEIQRTEQGDSAMYLCASSHSWDSPYNEQFFGPGTRLTVL.

This clone was seen just once. The chain recombines TRBV28 with TRBJ2-3; the match to TRBD2 covers 10 bases. With V trimmed by 4 bases and J by 0 bases, 4 bases remained unmatched. Germline CDR1 reads MDHEN; CDR2 reads SYDVKM. The CDR3 is 16 amino acids. CDR3 amino acids: CASSSIAGGSTDTQYF. The CDR3 nucleotides are TGTGCCAGCAGTTCTATAGCGGGGGGAAGCACAGATACGCAGTATTTT. The full variable domain, completed using reference TRBV28 and TRBJ2-3, is DVKVTQSSRYLVKRTGEKVFLECVQDMDHENMFWYRQDPGLGLRLIYFSYDVKMKEKGDIPEGYSVSREKKERFSLILESASTNQTSMYLCASSSIAGGSTDTQYFGPGTRLTVL.

This clone was seen once. The chain links TRBV6-6 to TRBJ2-7; weak D call: TRBD1 (6 bases). The CDR3 has 13 amino acids. V was shortened by 6 bases and J by 0 bases, with 9 bases between the two germline ends. The germline V gene has CDR1 MNHNY and CDR2 SVGAGI (reference sequence). CDR3 in amino acids: CASRWDNSYEQYF. The CDR3 bases are TGTGCCAGCAGGTGGGACAACTCCTACGAGCAGTACTTC.

The rearrangement links TRBV19 to TRBJ2-7; tentative D call: TRBD1 (8 bases). The CDR3 covers 13 residues. CDR1 LNHDA and CDR2 SQIVND come from the germline V gene (reference sequence). Trimming shortened V by 6 bases and J by 6 bases, and 15 bases separated the two germline ends. CDR3 sequence (DNA): TGTGCCAGTAGCCCGACAGGGGAGGGCGAGCAGTACTTC. Protein sequence: CASSPTGEGEQYF.

V and J are TRBV19 and TRBJ2-7; D is possibly TRBD1 (6 bases). The CDR3 sequence is 15 residues long. Per germline, CDR1 LNHDA and CDR2 SQIVND (reference sequence). V was shortened by 3 bases and J by 6 bases, with 18 bases between the two germline ends. The CDR3 spells CASSIQGSGGSEQYF. Written as DNA, the CDR3 is TGTGCCAGTAGTATCCAGGGGAGCGGCGGGTCCGAGCAGTACTTC.

This clone is large by share. The chain links TRBV6-2 or TRBV6-3 to TRBJ1-1; D is unresolved. Germline lookup yields CDR1 MNHEY and CDR2 SVGEGT. The CDR3 loop spans 13 amino acids. V was clipped by 6 bases and J by 2 bases, with 10 bases between them. CDR3 loop: CASSRHYNTEAFF. In DNA, the CDR3 is TGTGCCAGCAGCAGACATTATAACACTGAAGCTTTCTTT.

The V call is TRBV9, the J call TRBJ1-2; TRBD1 agrees at 8 bases. Germline CDR1 SGDLS, CDR2 YYNGEE. The CDR3 runs 14 residues. V dropped 1 base and J dropped 7; count of bases not matched to a gene: 6. CDR3 in amino acids: CASSVMDRVRGYTF. The CDR3 DNA reads as TGTGCCAGCAGCGTAATGGACAGGGTCCGTGGCTACACCTTC. Complete variable domain (other parts from reference TRBV9 and TRBJ1-2): DSGVTQTPKHLITATGQRVTLRCSPRSGDLSVYWYQQSLDQGLQFLIQYYNGEERAKGNILERFSAQQFPDLHSELNLSSLELGDSALYFCASSVMDRVRGYTFGSGTRLTVV.

The chain joins TRBV2 to TRBJ2-7, with 9 bases identical to TRBD1. The CDR3 loop spans 14 amino acids. Trimming removed 4 bases from V and 5 bases from J; junction bases left unmatched: 6. Germline V gene lookup returns CDR1 SNHLY and CDR2 FYNNEI. The CDR3 DNA is TGTGCCAGCAGTGGGGGACAGGGTCTCAACGAGCAGTACTTC. Protein sequence: CASSGGQGLNEQYF.

The V call is TRBV5-5, the J call TRBJ2-3, with a possible D match to TRBD2 (6 bases). The CDR3 contains 14 residues. Germline CDR1 is SGHKS and CDR2 is YYEKEE (reference sequence). Trimming left V 0 bases short and J 8 bases short, with 13 bases between. CDR3 DNA: TGTGCCAGCAGCTTGGTTGGGGAGGTTAGTACGCAGTATTTT. Translation: CASSLVGEVSTQYF.

This chain links TRBV2 with TRBJ1-1; 9 bases map to TRBD1. This CDR3 is 15 amino acids long. The germline V gene has CDR1 SNHLY and CDR2 FYNNEI. V was pared by 5 bases and J by 6 bases, with 10 bases of the junction left unmatched. CDR3 sequence: CASSRNTQGAPEAFF. In DNA, the CDR3 is TGTGCCAGCAGTAGAAATACACAGGGGGCTCCTGAAGCTTTCTTT.

The chain couples TRBV28 to TRBJ1-2; D is possibly TRBD1 (6 bases). Trimming took off 10 bases at V and 6 bases at J, with 18 bases between the two ends. There are 13 residues in the CDR3. Germline CDR1 is MDHEN and CDR2 is SYDVKM. The CDR3 DNA sequence: TGTGCCACACAAACGGGGGGCCTGGATGGCTACACCTTC. Translation gives CATQTGGLDGYTF.

This sequence joins TRBV7-2 and TRBJ2-5; 13 bases fit TRBD2. Trimming took 5 bases from V and 13 from J; bases not matched to a gene: 10. Germline loops: CDR1 SGHTA, CDR2 FQGNSA. The CDR3 loop spans 14 amino acids. The CDR3 here is CASSNGLAGASGYF. CDR3 sequence (DNA): TGTGCCAGCAGCAACGGACTAGCGGGGGCCTCGGGGTACTTC.

The chain uses TRBV5-1 and TRBJ1-1, with unresolved D. Germline lookup yields CDR1 SGHRS and CDR2 YFSETQ. CDR3 size: 15 residues. Trimming removed 1 base at V and 2 bases at J, with 12 bases between. CDR3 bases: TGCGCCAGCAGCTTGCGGGGTATGTTAAACACTGAAGCTTTCTTT. Translation: CASSLRGMLNTEAFF.

V usage is TRBV5-1 and J usage is TRBJ1-6, with 9 positions matching TRBD1. V dropped 0 bases and J dropped 10; count of bases not matched to a gene: 5. The germline V gene has CDR1 SGHRS and CDR2 YFSETQ. There are 15 residues in the CDR3. The CDR3 nucleotides are TGCGCCAGCAGCTTGGATGGGACAGGGTCCTCACCCCTCCACTTT. This sequence encodes CASSLDGTGSSPLHF.

The genes are TRBV10-2 and TRBJ2-7; D may be TRBD2 (7 bases). The length of the CDR3 is 14 residues. The V gene's germline CDR1 is WSHSY and CDR2 SAAADI. V dropped 3 bases and J dropped 7 bases, with 16 bases sitting between them. Here the CDR3 reads CASSDSGGLREQYV. For the CDR3, the DNA is TGCGCCAGCAGTGATTCGGGGGGCCTCAGGGAGCAGTACGTC.

V is TRBV5-1 and J is TRBJ1-2; D might be TRBD1 (6 bases). Germline V gene data show CDR1 as SGHRS and CDR2 as YFSETQ. This CDR3 spans 14 amino acids. With 2 bases removed from V and 3 bases from J, the gap between germline ends came to 11 bases. The DNA for the CDR3 is TGCGCCAGCAGCTTTTCAGGGGAAGACTATGGCTACACCTTC. This translates into CASSFSGEDYGYTF.

CDR3 coding DNA: TGTGCCAGTAGTATCAAGCGGGACACTGAAGCTTTCTTT. As protein: CASSIKRDTEAFF. V usage is TRBV19 and J usage is TRBJ1-1; D gene uncertain. The germline CDR1 and CDR2 sequences are LNHDA and SQIVND (reference sequence). CDR3 length: 13 residues. Trimming removed 3 bases at V and 3 bases at J, with 8 bases between.

This clone occurred once. The V gene is TRBV19, the J gene TRBJ2-1; a possible D gene is TRBD1 (7 bases). Germline V gene data show CDR1 as LNHDA and CDR2 as SQIVND (reference sequence). The germline V and J ends were trimmed by 7 bases and 7 bases, with 14 bases remaining between them. This CDR3 has 13 residues. CDR3 region: CASKDRDLNEQFF. CDR3 DNA sequence: TGTGCCAGTAAAGACAGGGACTTAAATGAGCAGTTCTTC.

V usage is TRBV2 and J usage is TRBJ2-2, with TRBD1 identical over 9 bases. Germline CDR1 and CDR2: SNHLY and FYNNEI. This CDR3 has 15 amino acids. J gave up 5 bases and V 5 bases, and 6 bases lay outside the gene matches. The CDR3 DNA is TGTGCCAGCAGTAGTAGGACAGGGGAAACCGGGGAGCTGTTTTTT. This sequence encodes CASSSRTGETGELFF.

This clone has more than one count but fewer than ten. This chain links TRBV6-5 with TRBJ1-2, with 11 positions matching TRBD1. The V and J ends lost 7 bases and 5 bases, in that order; junction bases with no gene match: 6. From germline, CDR1 is MNHEY and CDR2 SVGAGI. The CDR3 consists of 14 residues. The CDR3 region has the DNA TGTGCCAGCACCCAGGGACAGGGGGGTTATGGCTACACCTTC. Amino acid sequence: CASTQGQGGYGYTF.

The chain carries TRBV19 and TRBJ2-6; possible D gene TRBD1, 6 bases. Per germline, CDR1 LNHDA and CDR2 SQIVND (reference sequence). V dropped 2 bases and J dropped 0 bases, with 17 bases sitting between them. The CDR3 covers 19 residues. The CDR3 region has the DNA TGTGCCAGTAGTATATCGACCCGACAGGCCCTCTCTGGGGCCAACGTCCTGACTTTC. This gives the protein CASSISTRQALSGANVLTF.